This T cell receptor (beta chain) appears in the sequencing data of a study of blood T cell repertoires in COVID-19. Clones were sequenced by immunoSEQ multiplex PCR, and TCRdb holds only the in-frame ones, with some missing. This table holds roughly 200,000 clones, 90% to 95% found once. There are 13 residues in the CDR3. V lost 2 bases and J 3 bases, leaving 8 bases between the germline ends. Germline assignment: CDR1 SGDLS and CDR2 YYNGEE. The chain recombines TRBV9 with TRBJ1-1; a possible D gene is TRBD1 (6 bases). Sequencing used peripheral blood. This TCR was recovered from a man aged 25-45 years with COVID-19, enrolled during active disease. The CDR3 DNA is TGTGCCAGCAGCGTTAAGGGGGACACTGAAGCTTTCTTT. Its translation: CASSVKGDTEAFF.